This passage covers 13 T cell receptor beta chains from one sample sequenced in a study of cytomegalovirus exposure and HLA in healthy donors. 13 Jbeta primers and 60 Vbeta primers were used for the PCR. Using immunoSEQ multiplex PCR, the repertoire was profiled, and TCRdb retains in-frame clones only, with some absent. The top ten clones hold 2% to 2.5% of a sample with roughly 200,000 clones, roughly 80% of them seen once. Sequences were obtained from PBMCs. The receptor set was obtained from a woman aged 25 to 39 in good health and CMV-seropositive.

The chain uses TRBV28 and TRBJ1-2; D call uncertain. CDR3 length equals 13 residues. The germline V gene encodes CDR1 MDHEN and CDR2 SYDVKM. Trimming removed 3 bases at V and 4 bases at J, with 9 bases between. CDR3 DNA: TGTGCCAGCAGTTTCGCCAGATCCTATGGCTACACCTTC. Translation gives CASSFARSYGYTF.

J is TRBJ2-3 and V is TRBV5-4; D uncertain. This CDR3 is 14 amino acids long. Germline V gene data show CDR1 as SGHNT and CDR2 as YYREEE (reference sequence). The V end was cut by 0 bases, the J end by 4 bases, with 9 bases between. This CDR3 is CASSLGHRPDTQYF. CDR3 nucleotide sequence: TGTGCCAGCAGCTTGGGACACCGACCAGATACGCAGTATTTT. The full variable domain, rest sourced from reference TRBV5-4 and TRBJ2-3, is ETGVTQSPTHLIKTRGQQVTLRCSSQSGHNTVSWYQQALGQGPQFIFQYYREEENGRGNFPPRFSGLQFPNYSSELNVNALELDDSALYLCASSLGHRPDTQYFGPGTRLTVL.

A few counts support this clone. The chain couples TRBV10-2 to TRBJ1-5, with D perhaps matching TRBD1 (5 bases). The CDR3 is 12 amino acids. Germline loops: CDR1 WSHSY, CDR2 SAAADI. V dropped 10 bases and J dropped 3 bases, with 10 bases sitting between them. The CDR3 DNA reads as TGCGCCACAGGCGGGACCAATCAGCCCCAGCATTTT. Translated, it gives CATGGTNQPQHF.

This rearrangement joins TRBV20-1 to TRBJ1-2, with D unresolved. This CDR3 spans 11 amino acids. V was clipped by 5 bases and J by 5 bases, with 9 bases between them. Germline-derived CDR1 and CDR2 are DFQATT and SNEGSKA (reference sequence). The CDR3 here is CSADYRYGYTF. As DNA, the CDR3 is TGCAGTGCTGACTACAGATATGGCTACACCTTC.

This clone was observed a single time. A read error may produce the germline difference seen at one junction end. The rearrangement links TRBV30 to TRBJ2-7, with D perhaps matching TRBD2 (5 bases). The CDR3 length is 18 residues. The V gene's germline CDR1 is GTSNPN and CDR2 SVGIG (reference sequence). DNA for the CDR3: TGTGCCTGGAGTTCCCCCTTACGGTCGGGGATATTCGTCTACGGGCAGTACTTC. It is translated as CAWSSPLRSGIFVYGQYF. The variable domain in full, completed from reference TRBV30 and TRBJ2-7, reads SQTIHQWPATLVQPVGSPLSLECTVEGTSNPNLYWYRQAAGRGLQLLFYSVGIGQISSEVPQNLSASRPQDRQFILSSKKLLLSDSGFYLCAWSSPLRSGIFVYGQYFGPGTRLTVT.

V gene TRBV2 combines with J gene TRBJ2-3; D possibly corresponds to TRBD2 (6 bases). There are 14 residues in the CDR3. V was clipped by 6 bases and J by 0 bases, with 10 bases between them. Looked up from germline, CDR1 is SNHLY and CDR2 is FYNNEI. This CDR3 is CASRASASTDTQYF. The DNA for the CDR3 is TGTGCCAGCAGGGCTAGCGCCAGCACAGATACGCAGTATTTT.

The chain employs TRBV28 and TRBJ2-1; TRBD1 matches 11 bases. The junction had 5 bases not matched to a gene; V was cut back by 4 bases and J by 6 bases. Germline loops: CDR1 MDHEN, CDR2 SYDVKM. The CDR3 loop spans 15 amino acids. The DNA of the CDR3 is TGTGCCAGCAGTTCTCCGGGACAGGGGGGCAATGAGCAGTTCTTC. Translation: CASSSPGQGGNEQFF. The full variable domain, its missing parts supplied by reference TRBV28 and TRBJ2-1, is DVKVTQSSRYLVKRTGEKVFLECVQDMDHENMFWYRQDPGLGLRLIYFSYDVKMKEKGDIPEGYSVSREKKERFSLILESASTNQTSMYLCASSSPGQGGNEQFFGPGTRLTVL.

J is TRBJ1-5 and V is TRBV19; 9 nucleotides line up with TRBD1. Germline CDR1 and CDR2: LNHDA and SQIVND (reference sequence). The CDR3 covers 17 residues. Trimming removed 3 bases from V and 6 bases from J; junction bases left unmatched: 12. DNA of the CDR3: TGTGCCAGTAGTATCTGGCCGACAGGGGGAAACGGTCAGCCCCAGCATTTT. It encodes CASSIWPTGGNGQPQHF.

The rearrangement links TRBV7-9 to TRBJ2-3; 9 bases align to TRBD2. The V and J ends lost 9 bases and 5 bases, in that order; junction bases with no gene match: 6. The CDR3 loop spans 13 amino acids. Germline CDR1 SEHNR, CDR2 FQNEAQ (reference sequence). The CDR3: CASKAGGVDTQYF. The CDR3 region has the DNA TGTGCCAGTAAAGCGGGGGGAGTAGATACGCAGTATTTT.

Comment on this clone: This sample includes further DNA sequences coding for the same CDR3. The CDR3 sequence is CASSFTGGGTDTQYF. The CDR3 DNA reads as TGTGCCAGCAGCTTCACGGGGGGCGGCACAGATACGCAGTATTTT. J is TRBJ2-3 and V is TRBV7-2, with D possibly matching TRBD2 (7 bases). This CDR3 comprises 15 residues. Trimming removed 3 bases at V and 1 base at J, with 11 bases between. CDR1 is SGHTA, CDR2 FQGNSA, per germline.

The chain couples TRBV5-1 to TRBJ1-4; TRBD1 aligns across 10 bases. CDR3 length: 14 amino acids. Germline CDR1 is SGHRS and CDR2 is YFSETQ. Germline trimming cut 4 bases from V and 7 bases from J; bases unmatched to any gene: 4. CDR3 residues: CASSQTGGSEKLFF. In DNA form, the CDR3 reads TGCGCCAGCAGCCAGACAGGGGGCAGTGAAAAACTGTTTTTT.

This clone has only a few counts. The chain joins TRBV30 to TRBJ2-3; TRBD2 matches at 8 bases. The CDR3 spans 15 residues. Trimming at V came to 3 bases and at J to 8 bases, leaving 13 bases not matched to a gene. Per germline, CDR1 GTSNPN and CDR2 SVGIG (reference sequence). The CDR3 DNA reads as TGTGCCTGGAGGTTGGTGAGCGGGAGAGGGGGTACGCAGTATTTT. Amino acids: CAWRLVSGRGGTQYF.

CDR3 bases: TGTGCCATCAGTACCAGGACAGGGAGCTACGAGCAGTACTTC. This translates into CAISTRTGSYEQYF. The genes are TRBV10-3 and TRBJ2-7; TRBD1 matches 8 bases. Germline assignment: CDR1 ENHRY and CDR2 SYGVKD. There are 14 residues in the CDR3. Losses at the gene ends were 5 bases for V and 3 bases for J; bases not matched to a gene: 6.